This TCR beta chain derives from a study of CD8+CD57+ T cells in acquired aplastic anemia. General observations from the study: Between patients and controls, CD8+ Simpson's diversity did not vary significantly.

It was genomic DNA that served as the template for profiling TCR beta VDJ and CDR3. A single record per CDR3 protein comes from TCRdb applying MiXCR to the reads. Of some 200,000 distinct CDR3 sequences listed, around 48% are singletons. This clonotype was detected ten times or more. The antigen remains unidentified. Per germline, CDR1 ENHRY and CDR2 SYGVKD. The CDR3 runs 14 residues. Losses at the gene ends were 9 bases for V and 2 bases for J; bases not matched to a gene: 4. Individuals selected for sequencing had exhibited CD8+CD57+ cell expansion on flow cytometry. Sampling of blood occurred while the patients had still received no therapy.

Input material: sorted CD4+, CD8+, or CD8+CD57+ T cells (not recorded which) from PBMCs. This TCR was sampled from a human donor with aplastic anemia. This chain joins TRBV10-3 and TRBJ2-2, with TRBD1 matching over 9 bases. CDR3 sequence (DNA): TGTGCCATGGGGGACAGGGAAAACACCGGGGAGCTGTTTTTT. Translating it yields CAMGDRENTGELFF.